Shown below are 10 T cell receptor beta chains from a single sample sequenced in a study of shared clonotypes between healthy human individuals. Clones were read by immunoSEQ multiplex PCR, and TCRdb kept only the in-frame ones, dropping some. The sample has about 2.2 million clones, about 93% seen once. CD45RO-negative CD8 cells positively selected for CCR7 made up the naive population, which excluded terminally differentiated effector memory CD45RA+ cells. The sample was naive CD8+ T cells from PBMCs. Receptors originate from a man aged 18 to 29 in good health. Some clones in this sample may be carry-over from other donors' samples.

This chain joins TRBV23-1 and TRBJ2-1; TRBD2 might be the D (5 bases). TRBV23-1 carries the ORF label, with uncertain function. The CDR3 has 12 residues. V lost 1 base and J 9 bases, leaving 7 bases between the germline ends. The CDR3 DNA reads TGCGCCAGCAGTCAATATCGGGGTGAGCAGTTCTTC. Translation gives CASSQYRGEQFF.

This sequence joins TRBV11-2 and TRBJ2-7; D is perhaps TRBD2 (5 bases). The CDR3 is 15 amino acids. Germline-derived CDR1 and CDR2 are SGHAT and FQNNGV. The V and J ends lost 6 bases and 3 bases respectively, with 18 bases between them. In nucleotides, the CDR3 is TGTGCCAGCAGGTTCATGGCGGGCGACTTCTACGAGCAGTACTTC. Its protein is CASRFMAGDFYEQYF.

Concerning this clone: The sample holds other DNA sequences that translate to the same CDR3. CDR3 in DNA: TGTGCCAGCAGTTGGGGACAGGGAGGCTACACCTTC. It encodes CASSWGQGGYTF. The chain couples TRBV27 to TRBJ1-2, with TRBD1 matching over 9 bases. Germline CDR1 is MNHEY and CDR2 is SMNVEV (reference sequence). The CDR3 extends over 12 amino acids. V lost 4 bases to trimming and J lost 8 bases; unmatched junction nucleotides: 2.

Regarding this clone: This CDR3 is also generated by other DNA sequences in the sample. The rearrangement joins TRBV7-9 to TRBJ2-7; 7 nucleotides match TRBD2. Trimming took 1 base from V and 4 from J; bases not matched to a gene: 7. The CDR3 length is 15 residues. Germline CDR1 is SEHNR and CDR2 is FQNEAQ (reference sequence). CDR3 DNA: TGTGCCAGCAGCTTAGGCGGGGGAAGTTCGTACGAGCAGTACTTC. Protein sequence: CASSLGGGSSYEQYF.

This sequence joins TRBV18 and TRBJ2-6, with D maybe TRBD2 (5 bases). Trimming removed 6 bases at V and 4 bases at J, with 16 bases between. Germline CDR1 KGHSH, CDR2 LQKENI. The CDR3 spans 16 residues. CDR3 bases: TGTGCCAGCTCCGAAGGTGGGAGAGGAGGGGCCAACGTCCTGACTTTC. Its protein is CASSEGGRGGANVLTF.

The V call is TRBV6-1, the J call TRBJ2-7; D is uncertain. The germline CDR1 and CDR2 sequences are MNHNS and SASEGT. The germline V and J ends were trimmed by 5 bases and 6 bases, with 20 bases remaining between them. The CDR3 is made up of 15 amino acids. CDR3 bases: TGTGCCAGCAGTAATGACCTCCTTCACCCCGGCGAGCAGTACTTC. Its protein product is CASSNDLLHPGEQYF.

This chain links TRBV2 with TRBJ2-5; D call uncertain. The CDR3 runs 13 residues. Trimming took 3 bases from V and 1 from J, leaving 6 bases between them. From germline, CDR1 is SNHLY and CDR2 FYNNEI. CDR3 loop: CASSDGFQETQYF. The CDR3 region has the DNA TGTGCCAGCAGTGACGGTTTCCAAGAGACCCAGTACTTC.

As concerns this clone: Other DNA sequences of this sample code for an identical CDR3. The chain combines TRBV4-1 with TRBJ2-7; 9 bases match TRBD1. In germline, CDR1 is MGHRA, CDR2 YSYEKL. This CDR3 comprises 14 residues. The V segment lost 3 bases and the J segment 3 bases; nucleotides outside the gene matches: 3. Here the CDR3 reads CASSHPGQGYEQYF. For the CDR3, the DNA is TGCGCCAGCAGCCATCCGGGACAGGGCTACGAGCAGTACTTC.

The count of this clone is one. DNA for the CDR3: TGTGCCAGCAGCTCCCCCAGGCGGGAGGATGGTGAGCAGTTCTTC. Amino acids: CASSSPRREDGEQFF. The chain is built from TRBV7-9 and TRBJ2-1, with 8 bases that match TRBD2. The J segment lost 9 bases and the V segment lost 4 bases, leaving 11 bases of the junction unmatched. In germline, CDR1 is SEHNR, CDR2 FQNEAQ (reference sequence). This CDR3 comprises 15 residues. The full variable domain, rest sourced from reference TRBV7-9 and TRBJ2-1, is DTGVSQNPRHKITKRGQNVTFRCDPISEHNRLYWYRQTLGQGPEFLTYFQNEAQLEKSRLLSDRFSAERPKGSFSTLEIQRTEQGDSAMYLCASSSPRREDGEQFFGPGTRLTVL.

The chain carries TRBV7-9 and TRBJ1-1; 7 bases align to TRBD1. Trimming took 5 bases from V and 11 from J; bases not matched to a gene: 8. There are 12 residues in the CDR3. Germline V gene sequence: CDR1 SEHNR, CDR2 FQNEAQ (reference sequence). CDR3 coding DNA: TGTGCCAGCAGCCAGACAGGGTTAAAGGCTTTCTTT. Its translation is CASSQTGLKAFF.